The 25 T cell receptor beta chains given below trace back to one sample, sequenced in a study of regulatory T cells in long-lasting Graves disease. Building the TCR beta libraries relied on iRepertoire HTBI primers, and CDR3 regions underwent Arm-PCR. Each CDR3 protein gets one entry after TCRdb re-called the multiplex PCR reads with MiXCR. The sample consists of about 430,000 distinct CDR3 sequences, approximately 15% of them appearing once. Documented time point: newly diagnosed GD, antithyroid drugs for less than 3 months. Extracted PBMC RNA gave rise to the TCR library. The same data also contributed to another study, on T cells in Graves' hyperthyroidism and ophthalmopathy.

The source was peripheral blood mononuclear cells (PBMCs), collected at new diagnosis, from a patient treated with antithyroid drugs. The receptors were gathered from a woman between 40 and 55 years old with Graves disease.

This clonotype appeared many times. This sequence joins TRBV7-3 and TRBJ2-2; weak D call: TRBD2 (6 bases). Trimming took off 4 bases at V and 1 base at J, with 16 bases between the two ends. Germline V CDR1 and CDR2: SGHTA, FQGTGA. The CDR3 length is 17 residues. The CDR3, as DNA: TGTGCCAGCAGCTCGCCTACACGGGAGCAGAACACCGGGGAGCTGTTTTTT. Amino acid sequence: CASSSPTREQNTGELFF.

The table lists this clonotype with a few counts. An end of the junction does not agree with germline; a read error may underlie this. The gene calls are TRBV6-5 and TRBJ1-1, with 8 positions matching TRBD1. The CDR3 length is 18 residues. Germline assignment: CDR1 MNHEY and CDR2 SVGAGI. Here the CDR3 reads CAGSYTLGGTGDNTEAFF. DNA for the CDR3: TGTGCCGGCAGTTACACCCTCGGTGGGACAGGCGATAACACTGAAGCTTTCTTT.

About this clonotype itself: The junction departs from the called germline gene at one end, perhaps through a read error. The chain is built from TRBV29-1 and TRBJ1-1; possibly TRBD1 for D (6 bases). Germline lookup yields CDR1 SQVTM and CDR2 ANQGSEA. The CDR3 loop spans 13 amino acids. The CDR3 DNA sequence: TGCAGCGTTGGTGAGGCGGGGGGCACTGAGGCTTTCTTT. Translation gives CSVGEAGGTEAFF.

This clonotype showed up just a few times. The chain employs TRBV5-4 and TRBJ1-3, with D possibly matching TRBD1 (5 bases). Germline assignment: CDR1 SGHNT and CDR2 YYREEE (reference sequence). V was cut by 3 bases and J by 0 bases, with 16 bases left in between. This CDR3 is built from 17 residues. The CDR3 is CASSSRRDGLSGNTIYF. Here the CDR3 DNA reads TGTGCCAGCAGCTCCCGCCGGGACGGCCTCTCTGGAAACACCATATATTTT.

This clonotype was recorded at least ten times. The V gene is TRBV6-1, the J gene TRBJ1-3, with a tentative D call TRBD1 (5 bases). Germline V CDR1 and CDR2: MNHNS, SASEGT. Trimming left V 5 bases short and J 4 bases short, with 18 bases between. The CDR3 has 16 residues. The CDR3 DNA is TGTGCCAGCAGTCTCCGGGACCTAACGGCGGGAAACACCATATATTTT. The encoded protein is CASSLRDLTAGNTIYF.

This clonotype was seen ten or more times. CDR3 sequence (DNA): TGTGCCAGCAGTACCTACAGGGGTAGCACAGATACGCAGTATTTT. It translates to CASSTYRGSTDTQYF. This chain joins TRBV28 and TRBJ2-3; 7 bases are a match to TRBD1. Germline CDR1 MDHEN, CDR2 SYDVKM. The CDR3 runs to 15 residues. The V segment lost 5 bases and the J segment 0 bases; nucleotides outside the gene matches: 5.

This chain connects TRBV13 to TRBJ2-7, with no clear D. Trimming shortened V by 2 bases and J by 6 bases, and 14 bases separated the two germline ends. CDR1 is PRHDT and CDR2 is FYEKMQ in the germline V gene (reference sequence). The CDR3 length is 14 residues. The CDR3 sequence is CASSLYGPTGEQYF. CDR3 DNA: TGTGCCAGCAGCTTATACGGCCCTACGGGCGAGCAGTACTTC.

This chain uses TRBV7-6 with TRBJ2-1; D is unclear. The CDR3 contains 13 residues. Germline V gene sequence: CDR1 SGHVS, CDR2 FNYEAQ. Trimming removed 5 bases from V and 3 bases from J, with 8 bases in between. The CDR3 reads CASSNLLYNEQFF. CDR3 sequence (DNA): TGTGCCAGCAGCAACCTACTCTACAATGAGCAGTTCTTC. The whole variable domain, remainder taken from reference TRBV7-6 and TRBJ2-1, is GAGVSQSPRYKVTKRGQDVALRCDPISGHVSLYWYRQALGQGPEFLTYFNYEAQQDKSGLPNDRFSAERPEGSISTLTIQRTEQRDSAMYRCASSNLLYNEQFFGPGTRLTVL.

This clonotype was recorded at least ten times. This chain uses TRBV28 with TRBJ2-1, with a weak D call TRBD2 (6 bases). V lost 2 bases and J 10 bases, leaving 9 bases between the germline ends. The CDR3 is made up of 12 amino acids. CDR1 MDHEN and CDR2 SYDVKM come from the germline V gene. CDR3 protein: CASSLGGEEQFF. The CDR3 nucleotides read TGTGCCAGCAGTTTAGGCGGGGAAGAGCAGTTCTTC. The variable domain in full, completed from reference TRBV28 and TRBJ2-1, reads DVKVTQSSRYLVKRTGEKVFLECVQDMDHENMFWYRQDPGLGLRLIYFSYDVKMKEKGDIPEGYSVSREKKERFSLILESASTNQTSMYLCASSLGGEEQFFGPGTRLTVL.

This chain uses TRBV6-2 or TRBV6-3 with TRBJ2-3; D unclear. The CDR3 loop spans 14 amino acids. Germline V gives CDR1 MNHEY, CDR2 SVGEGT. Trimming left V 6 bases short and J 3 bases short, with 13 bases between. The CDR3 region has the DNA TGTGCCAGCAGCAGCTTTAGGACGACAGATACGCAGTATTTT. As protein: CASSSFRTTDTQYF.

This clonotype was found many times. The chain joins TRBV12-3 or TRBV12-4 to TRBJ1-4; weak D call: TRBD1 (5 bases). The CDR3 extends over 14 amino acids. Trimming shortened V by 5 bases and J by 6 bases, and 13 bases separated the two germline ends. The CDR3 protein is CASSRTEGDEKLFF. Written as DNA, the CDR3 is TGTGCCAGCAGTCGGACGGAAGGGGATGAAAAACTGTTTTTT.

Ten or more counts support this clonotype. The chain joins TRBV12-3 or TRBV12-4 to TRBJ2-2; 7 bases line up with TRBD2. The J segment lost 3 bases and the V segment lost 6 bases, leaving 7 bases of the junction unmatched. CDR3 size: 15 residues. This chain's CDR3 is CASRPTSADTGELFF. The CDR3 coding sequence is TGTGCCAGCAGACCCACTAGCGCCGACACCGGGGAGCTGTTTTTT.

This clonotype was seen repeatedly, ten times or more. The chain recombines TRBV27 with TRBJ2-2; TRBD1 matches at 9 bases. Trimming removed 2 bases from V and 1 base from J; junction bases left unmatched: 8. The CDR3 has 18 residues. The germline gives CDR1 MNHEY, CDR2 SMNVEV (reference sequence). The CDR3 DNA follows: TGTGCCAGCAGTTTACAAGGTCCGGGACAGGGGAACACCGGGGAGCTGTTTTTT. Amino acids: CASSLQGPGQGNTGELFF.

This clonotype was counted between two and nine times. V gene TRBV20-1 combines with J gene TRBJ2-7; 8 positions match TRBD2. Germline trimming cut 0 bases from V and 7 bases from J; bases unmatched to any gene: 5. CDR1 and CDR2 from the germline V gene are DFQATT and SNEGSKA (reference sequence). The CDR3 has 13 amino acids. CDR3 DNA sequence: TGCAGTGCTAGAGACCGGGGGGGTTTGGAGCAGTACTTC. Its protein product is CSARDRGGLEQYF.

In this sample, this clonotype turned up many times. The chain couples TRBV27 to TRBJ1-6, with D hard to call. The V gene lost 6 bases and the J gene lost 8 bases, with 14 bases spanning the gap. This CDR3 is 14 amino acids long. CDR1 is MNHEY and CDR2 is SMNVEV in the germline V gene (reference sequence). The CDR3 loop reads CASRPQVVYSPLHF. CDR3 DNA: TGTGCCAGCAGACCCCAGGTGGTGTATTCACCCCTCCACTTT.

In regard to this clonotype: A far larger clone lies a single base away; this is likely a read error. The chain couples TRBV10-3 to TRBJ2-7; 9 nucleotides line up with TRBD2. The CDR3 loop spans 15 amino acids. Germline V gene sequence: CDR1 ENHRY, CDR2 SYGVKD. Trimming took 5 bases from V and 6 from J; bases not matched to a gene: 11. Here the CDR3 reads CAISLSGGLASEQYF. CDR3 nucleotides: TGTGCCATCAGTTTATCGGGGGGACTAGCAAGCGAGCAGTACTTC.

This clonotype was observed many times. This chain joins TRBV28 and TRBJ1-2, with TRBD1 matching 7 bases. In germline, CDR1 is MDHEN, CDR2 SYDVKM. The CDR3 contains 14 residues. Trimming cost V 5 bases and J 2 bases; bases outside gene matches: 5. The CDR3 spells CASSQGGSNYGYTF. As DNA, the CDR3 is TGTGCCAGCAGTCAAGGGGGCTCAAACTATGGCTACACCTTC.

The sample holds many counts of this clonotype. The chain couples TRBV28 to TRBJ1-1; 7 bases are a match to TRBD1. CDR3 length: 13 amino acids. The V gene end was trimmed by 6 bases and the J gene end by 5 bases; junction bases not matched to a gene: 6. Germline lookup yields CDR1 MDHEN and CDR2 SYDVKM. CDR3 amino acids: CASRPTGRTEAFF. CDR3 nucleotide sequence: TGTGCCAGCAGACCGACAGGGAGGACTGAAGCTTTCTTT.

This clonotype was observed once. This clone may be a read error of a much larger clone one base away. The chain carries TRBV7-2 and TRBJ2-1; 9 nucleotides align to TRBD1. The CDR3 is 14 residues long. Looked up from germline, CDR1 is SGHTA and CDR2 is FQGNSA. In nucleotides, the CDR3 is TGTGCCGGCAGCATACCGGGACAGGGCAGTGAGCAGTTCTTC. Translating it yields CAGSIPGQGSEQFF.

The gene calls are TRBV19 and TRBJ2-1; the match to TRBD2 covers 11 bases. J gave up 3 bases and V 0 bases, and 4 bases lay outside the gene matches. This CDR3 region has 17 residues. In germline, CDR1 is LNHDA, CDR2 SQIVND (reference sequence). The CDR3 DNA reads TGTGCCAGTAGTATAGACACCGGGACTAGCGGCTACAATGAGCAGTTCTTC. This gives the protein CASSIDTGTSGYNEQFF.

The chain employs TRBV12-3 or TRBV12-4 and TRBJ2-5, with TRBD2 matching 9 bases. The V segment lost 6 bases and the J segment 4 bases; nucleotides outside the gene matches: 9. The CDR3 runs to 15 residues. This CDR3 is CASRSRSGRLETQYF. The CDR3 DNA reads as TGTGCCAGCAGGAGCCGTAGCGGGAGATTAGAGACCCAGTACTTC.

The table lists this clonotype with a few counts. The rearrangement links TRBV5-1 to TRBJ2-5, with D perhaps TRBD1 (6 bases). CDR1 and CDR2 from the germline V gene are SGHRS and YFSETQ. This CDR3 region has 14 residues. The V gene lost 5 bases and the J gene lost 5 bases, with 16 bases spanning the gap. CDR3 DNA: TGCGCCAGCAGTTTTTTAGGGGGAACCGAGACCCAGTACTTC. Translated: CASSFLGGTETQYF.

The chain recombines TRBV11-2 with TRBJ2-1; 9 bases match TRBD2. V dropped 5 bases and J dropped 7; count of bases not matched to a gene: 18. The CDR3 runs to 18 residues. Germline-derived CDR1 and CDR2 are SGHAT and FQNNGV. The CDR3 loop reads CASSIVASGTARSNEQFF. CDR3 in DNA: TGTGCCAGCAGCATAGTCGCTAGCGGGACAGCCCGGTCTAATGAGCAGTTCTTC.

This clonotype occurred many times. The CDR3, as DNA: TGTGCCAGCAGGCAGGGTTATGAGACCCAGTACTTC. It specifies CASRQGYETQYF. The rearrangement joins TRBV12-3 or TRBV12-4 to TRBJ2-5; possibly TRBD1 for D (5 bases). This CDR3 has 12 residues. Trimming took 6 bases from V and 5 from J, leaving 10 bases between them.

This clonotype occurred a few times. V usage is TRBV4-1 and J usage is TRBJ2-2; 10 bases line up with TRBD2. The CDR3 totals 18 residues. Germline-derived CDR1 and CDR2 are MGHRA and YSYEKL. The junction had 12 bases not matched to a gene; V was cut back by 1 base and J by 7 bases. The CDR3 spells CASSQGVASGSLGGELFF. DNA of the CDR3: TGCGCCAGCAGCCAAGGGGTAGCTAGCGGGAGCTTAGGCGGGGAGCTGTTTTTT.